This is a list of T cell receptor beta chains from one sample in a study of identical twins. From the 5' RACE reads, TCRdb called clonotypes with MiXCR, one entry per CDR3 protein. Of some 660,000 distinct CDR3 sequences listed, 8.6% are singletons. The same sample was also used in a study of yellow fever vaccine responses in identical twins.

The sample comprised PBMCs. These receptors were obtained from a woman younger than 30 in good health. Both conserved end residues are part of each CDR3. Clone size is shown for a subset of rows, as once, few, many or a class of expanded clone.

j_call v_call clone_size cdr3_aa
TRBJ1-6 TRBV10-3 . CAISESEDSPLHF
TRBJ1-6 TRBV20-1 few CSATGQGSYNSPLHF
TRBJ1-2 TRBV5-1 few CASSLSTSNYGYTF
TRBJ2-2 TRBV6-1 few CASSTQVAGGGTGELFF
TRBJ1-2 TRBV27 . CASSLEGQGAYGYTF
TRBJ2-2 TRBV27 many CASSPLGTGGRTGELFF
TRBJ2-1 TRBV18 . CASSPPEGANYNEQFF
TRBJ1-1 TRBV30 few CACGEGAEAFF
TRBJ2-5 TRBV20-1 few CRGLGLAGPAGQETQYF
TRBJ2-3 TRBV15 . CASSKGSKSTDTQYF
TRBJ2-7 TRBV15 . CATSRDLLAGSYEQYF
TRBJ2-1 TRBV11-2 few CASSLDPGLAGSVEQFF
TRBJ2-1 TRBV29-1 many CSVEGPWNNEQFF
TRBJ2-3 TRBV5-1 many CASSLVLAGPTDTQYF
TRBJ2-3 TRBV4-3 many CASSPGVKDTQYF
TRBJ2-5 TRBV29-1 few CSVEKDRGGETQYF
TRBJ2-5 TRBV4-1 few CASSQEQDVGETQYF
TRBJ1-1 TRBV20-1 . CSAPGRGNTEAFF
TRBJ2-2 TRBV15 many CATRPGQVPLGELFF
TRBJ2-1 TRBV25-1 many CASSPRGQFYNEQFF
TRBJ2-7 TRBV27 . CASSSRQGASEQYF
TRBJ2-7 TRBV4-1 . CASSQVENRLAENYEQYF
TRBJ2-1 TRBV24-1 . CATSDPDPKLAGGLNEQFF
TRBJ2-2 TRBV6-2/TRBV6-3 few CASSAGTGDYTGELFF
TRBJ1-6 TRBV4-3 . CASSQNTGTGSSPLHF